This TCR beta chain was sequenced for a study of T cells of healthy individuals. Germline assignment: CDR1 SGHRS and CDR2 YFSETQ. V lost 5 bases, J lost 0 bases, and 4 bases stayed unmatched. This CDR3 spans 16 amino acids. This clonotype was counted only a few times. TCRdb passed the 5' RACE reads through MiXCR, listing each CDR3 protein once. The sample carries 65,000 to 90,000 distinct CDR3 sequences, roughly 5% recorded once. This TCR came from a female donor in good health. This rearrangement joins TRBV5-1 to TRBJ2-1; 11 bases agree with TRBD2. The CDR3 region has the DNA TGCGCCAGCAGGACTAGCGGGACATTCTCCTACAATGAGCAGTTCTTC. It yields the protein CASRTSGTFSYNEQFF.